The TCR beta chain under discussion was sequenced for a study of T cell changes during pregnancy in multiple sclerosis. TCRdb keeps only in-frame clones here, not all; method: immunoSEQ multiplex PCR. This sample yields about 93,000 clones, of which approximately 92% are seen a single time; approximately 2% belongs to the top ten. The germline gives CDR1 KGHSH, CDR2 LQKENI. Between the trimmed V and J ends, which lost 4 bases and 6 bases, there was a span of 13 bases. The CDR3 totals 14 residues. The TCR originated in a female donor with multiple sclerosis, enrolled in a pregnancy study. Source: peripheral blood, taken after pregnancy. J is TRBJ1-5 and V is TRBV18; D call uncertain. Here the CDR3 reads CASSLGGIRQPQHF. The CDR3 nucleotides read TGTGCCAGCTCACTAGGCGGGATACGTCAGCCCCAGCATTTT.